This T cell receptor (beta chain) was identified in a study of early T cells in non-severe SARS-CoV-2 infection. Across the whole study: Sequencing was performed on bulk RNA from unsorted whole blood, leaving chains unpaired.

The CDR3 length is 17 residues. From germline, CDR1 is LGHDT and CDR2 YNNKEL (reference sequence). V dropped 1 base and J dropped 2 bases, with 15 bases sitting between them. TCRdb called the 5' RACE reads again in MiXCR, with one record for every CDR3 protein. The table lists over 50,000 distinct CDR3 sequences, over 10% of them singletons. This clonotype has at least ten counts. Sequencing was performed on whole blood. This TCR was recovered from an adult who was a healthcare worker with PCR-confirmed SARS-CoV-2 infection or an uninfected control (not recorded which). V gene TRBV3-1 combines with J gene TRBJ1-5; D gene uncertain. CDR3 in amino acids: CASSQGAPQWGNQPQHF. CDR3 bases: TGTGCCAGCAGCCAAGGGGCCCCACAATGGGGCAATCAGCCCCAGCATTTT.